The 26 T cell receptor beta chains given below trace back to one sample, sequenced in a study of blood T cell repertoires in COVID-19. Sequencing was performed with immunoSEQ multiplex PCR; in TCRdb, only in-frame clones are kept and a portion is missing. The sample records under 150,000 clones, 83% being singletons. The specimen was peripheral blood. All receptors come from a man at least 80 years old with active or convalescent COVID-19.

V usage is TRBV19 and J usage is TRBJ1-6; D call uncertain. Trimming pared 3 bases from V and 7 bases from J, leaving 13 bases between. Germline V gene data show CDR1 as LNHDA and CDR2 as SQIVND (reference sequence). The CDR3 totals 15 residues. DNA for the CDR3: TGTGCCAGTAGTATGTTCAGCGGGGAGAATTCACCCCTCCACTTT. Its protein is CASSMFSGENSPLHF.

The rearrangement uses TRBV28 and TRBJ2-5; a weak D match, TRBD2 (6 bases). V was pared by 5 bases and J by 2 bases, with 15 bases between. Per germline, CDR1 MDHEN and CDR2 SYDVKM. CDR3 length: 15 amino acids. This chain's CDR3 is CASSPNFAGQETQYF. CDR3 DNA sequence: TGTGCCAGCAGTCCGAACTTCGCGGGGCAAGAGACCCAGTACTTC.

V is TRBV19 and J is TRBJ2-2; D is perhaps TRBD1 (7 bases). This CDR3 spans 15 amino acids. The germline V and J ends were trimmed by 5 bases and 6 bases, with 16 bases remaining between them. The germline V gene encodes CDR1 LNHDA and CDR2 SQIVND (reference sequence). The CDR3 protein is CASSSGGRFPGELFF. DNA of the CDR3: TGTGCCAGTAGTTCAGGGGGGCGTTTCCCCGGGGAGCTGTTTTTT.

V gene TRBV7-9 combines with J gene TRBJ2-1; TRBD2 matches 9 bases. CDR1 and CDR2 from the germline V gene are SEHNR and FQNEAQ (reference sequence). J lost 6 bases, V lost 4 bases, and 7 bases had no gene match. The length of the CDR3 is 15 residues. The CDR3 bases are TGTGCCAGCAGCTCCAGAAGCGGGGGGATCAATGAGCAGTTCTTC. Translating gives CASSSRSGGINEQFF.

This clone was picked up a small number of times. V and J are TRBV18 and TRBJ1-5; the D gene is possibly TRBD1 (5 bases). Germline V gene sequence: CDR1 KGHSH, CDR2 LQKENI. Trimming took 3 bases from V and 0 from J, leaving 12 bases between them. The CDR3 length is 16 residues. CDR3 in amino acids: CASSPGGTNSNQPQHF. The CDR3, as DNA: TGTGCCAGCTCACCGGGCGGGACCAATAGCAATCAGCCCCAGCATTTT. Full variable domain (outside the CDR3, taken from reference TRBV18 and TRBJ1-5): NAGVMQNPRHLVRRRGQEARLRCSPMKGHSHVYWYRQLPEEGLKFMVYLQKENIIDESGMPKERFSAEFPKEGPSILRIQQVVRGDSAAYFCASSPGGTNSNQPQHFGDGTRLSIL.

V usage is TRBV2 and J usage is TRBJ1-2; D not certain. CDR3 length equals 14 residues. From germline, CDR1 is SNHLY and CDR2 FYNNEI. Trimming cost V 5 bases and J 0 bases, with 10 bases left between them. The CDR3 region is CASSPAISNYGYTF. The DNA for the CDR3 is TGTGCCAGCAGTCCAGCGATTTCTAACTATGGCTACACCTTC. The full variable domain, rest sourced from reference TRBV2 and TRBJ1-2, is EPEVTQTPSHQVTQMGQEVILRCVPISNHLYFYWYRQILGQKVEFLVSFYNNEISEKSEIFDDQFSVERPDGSNFTLKIRSTKLEDSAMYFCASSPAISNYGYTFGSGTRLTVV.

The genes are TRBV6-5 and TRBJ1-5, with a tentative D call TRBD1 (6 bases). V was shortened by 11 bases and J by 2 bases, with 19 bases between the two germline ends. The CDR3 is 15 residues long. Looked up from germline, CDR1 is MNHEY and CDR2 is SVGAGI. The DNA of the CDR3 is TGTGCCGGAGTGACAGGATCGTTTGGCAATCAGCCCCAGCATTTT. Amino acids: CAGVTGSFGNQPQHF.

The J gene is TRBJ2-3, the V gene TRBV7-2; D is ambiguous. The CDR3 loop spans 13 amino acids. Looked up from germline, CDR1 is SGHTA and CDR2 is FQGNSA. Trimming stripped 6 bases from V and 8 bases from J, with 15 bases between. The CDR3 region is CASRNPGQATQYF. CDR3 DNA: TGTGCCAGCAGGAACCCCGGTCAGGCTACGCAGTATTTT. Using reference TRBV7-2 and TRBJ2-3 for the parts outside the CDR3, the full variable domain is GAGVSQSPSNKVTEKGKDVELRCDPISGHTALYWYRQSLGQGLEFLIYFQGNSAPDKSGLPSDRFSAERTGGSVSTLTIQRTQQEDSAVYLCASRNPGQATQYFGPGTRLTVL.

The chain has TRBV11-2 and TRBJ1-6; D is ambiguous. From germline, CDR1 is SGHAT and CDR2 FQNNGV. V was trimmed by 1 base and J by 8 bases, leaving 15 bases between them. The CDR3 is 16 residues long. The CDR3 nucleotides read TGTGCCAGCAGCTTAGTGCCGACTATCCCATATTCACCCCTCCACTTT. The encoded protein is CASSLVPTIPYSPLHF.

A single count supports this clone. This chain joins TRBV13 and TRBJ2-3; 10 bases map to TRBD2. This CDR3 is 16 amino acids long. V gave up 5 bases and J gave up 3 bases; unmatched junction bases: 8. Germline CDR1 reads PRHDT; CDR2 reads FYEKMQ (reference sequence). This chain's CDR3 is CASSQRAGGQTDTQYF. CDR3 DNA sequence: TGTGCCAGCAGCCAACGAGCGGGGGGGCAAACAGATACGCAGTATTTT.

The CDR3 is CASSQGGSETQYF. In nucleotides, the CDR3 is TGTGCCAGCAGCCAGGGCGGCTCTGAGACCCAGTACTTC. The gene calls are TRBV13 and TRBJ2-5; D possibly corresponds to TRBD1 (5 bases). Trimming left V 5 bases short and J 5 bases short, with 12 bases between. CDR3 length: 13 amino acids. Germline lookup yields CDR1 PRHDT and CDR2 FYEKMQ (reference sequence).

The chain recombines TRBV19 with TRBJ1-2, with D perhaps TRBD1 (6 bases). The length of the CDR3 is 16 residues. The V end was cut by 3 bases, the J end by 3 bases, with 17 bases between. Germline-derived CDR1 and CDR2 are LNHDA and SQIVND (reference sequence). The DNA of the CDR3 is TGTGCCAGTAGTATCTCAGGTGGGACACGGTACTATGGCTACACCTTC. Translation gives CASSISGGTRYYGYTF.

This chain uses TRBV19 with TRBJ1-1, with 7 positions matching TRBD1. CDR1 is LNHDA, CDR2 SQIVND, per germline (reference sequence). The CDR3 is 13 amino acids. Germline trimming cut 6 bases from V and 6 bases from J; bases unmatched to any gene: 7. The CDR3 loop is CASSHRGRAEAFF. CDR3 nucleotides: TGTGCCAGTAGCCACAGGGGAAGGGCTGAAGCTTTCTTT.

The rearrangement uses TRBV14 and TRBJ1-2; 7 positions agree with TRBD1. The CDR3 contains 13 residues. Trimming removed 4 bases from V and 8 bases from J; junction bases left unmatched: 7. Germline V gene data show CDR1 as SGHDN and CDR2 as FVKESK. The chain's CDR3 is CASSLLQGRGYTF. As DNA, the CDR3 is TGTGCCAGCAGCCTCCTACAGGGGCGCGGCTACACCTTC.

The chain joins TRBV23-1 to TRBJ2-7; a possible D gene is TRBD1 (6 bases). TRBV23-1 is known as an ORF, though its function is uncertain. The CDR3 has 16 amino acids. Trimming left V 4 bases short and J 2 bases short, with 18 bases between. In DNA, the CDR3 is TGCGCCAGCAGTCCACCCGTACAGGGTAAGACCTACGAGCAGTACTTC. Translated, it gives CASSPPVQGKTYEQYF.

V is TRBV4-1 and J is TRBJ1-5, with D possibly matching TRBD1 (6 bases). Trimming cost V 4 bases and J 0 bases, with 13 bases left between them. From germline, CDR1 is MGHRA and CDR2 YSYEKL. There are 16 residues in the CDR3. CDR3 loop: CASSRDTGYSNQPQHF. The CDR3 bases are TGCGCCAGCAGCCGGGACACGGGCTATAGCAATCAGCCCCAGCATTTT.

This sequence joins TRBV2 and TRBJ1-2; D ambiguous. The germline V and J ends were trimmed by 6 bases and 2 bases, with 10 bases remaining between them. The V gene's germline CDR1 is SNHLY and CDR2 FYNNEI. The CDR3 extends over 13 amino acids. Here the CDR3 DNA reads TGTGCCAGCAGCATCAGGAGGAACTATGGCTACACCTTC. This sequence encodes CASSIRRNYGYTF.

The rearrangement uses TRBV19 and TRBJ2-2; 9 bases match TRBD1. V gave up 3 bases and J gave up 5 bases; unmatched junction bases: 4. This CDR3 region has 15 residues. Germline CDR1 and CDR2: LNHDA and SQIVND (reference sequence). CDR3 in amino acids: CASSIGDRVTGELFF. The CDR3 DNA is TGTGCCAGTAGTATCGGGGACAGGGTTACCGGGGAGCTGTTTTTT. Full variable domain (outside the CDR3, taken from reference TRBV19 and TRBJ2-2): DGGITQSPKYLFRKEGQNVTLSCEQNLNHDAMYWYRQDPGQGLRLIYYSQIVNDFQKGDIAEGYSVSREKKESFPLTVTSAQKNPTAFYLCASSIGDRVTGELFFGEGSRLTVL.

This clone showed up just a few times. V gene TRBV5-5 combines with J gene TRBJ1-5; possible D gene TRBD1, 5 bases. With 4 bases removed from V and 4 bases from J, the gap between germline ends came to 15 bases. CDR1 is SGHKS and CDR2 is YYEKEE in the germline V gene (reference sequence). CDR3 length: 15 residues. DNA for the CDR3: TGTGCCAGCAGCCCTGACCCAGGGAATAATCAGCCCCAGCATTTT. This translates into CASSPDPGNNQPQHF.

This clone appeared a single time. The rearrangement uses TRBV6-6 and TRBJ1-1; a possible D gene is TRBD1 (6 bases). V dropped 5 bases and J dropped 1 base, with 14 bases sitting between them. Germline V CDR1 and CDR2: MNHNY, SVGAGI (reference sequence). The CDR3 contains 15 residues. The CDR3 spells CASSAQGPRNTEAFF. The CDR3 nucleotides are TGTGCCAGCAGTGCCCAGGGGCCCCGGAACACTGAAGCTTTCTTT.

This clone was counted a few times. The rearrangement links TRBV5-1 to TRBJ1-4; 7 bases line up with TRBD1. J gave up 0 bases and V 4 bases, and 6 bases lay outside the gene matches. Germline CDR1 is SGHRS and CDR2 is YFSETQ. The CDR3 is made up of 16 amino acids. CDR3 sequence: CASSEGGLATNEKLFF. The CDR3 coding sequence is TGCGCCAGCAGCGAAGGGGGCTTAGCAACTAATGAAAAACTGTTTTTT.

The V and J genes are TRBV7-3 and TRBJ2-5, with TRBD2 matching over 10 bases. The germline CDR1 and CDR2 sequences are SGHTA and FQGTGA. Trimming at V came to 5 bases and at J to 4 bases, leaving 10 bases not matched to a gene. The CDR3 has 16 residues. CDR3 protein: CASSLSGGSLGETQYF. CDR3 DNA: TGTGCCAGCAGCCTTAGCGGGGGGAGCTTAGGAGAGACCCAGTACTTC.

The CDR3 is CASSLAGGKDSPLHF. The CDR3 nucleotides are TGTGCCAGCAGCTTGGCGGGGGGCAAGGATTCACCCCTCCACTTT. The gene calls are TRBV5-4 and TRBJ1-6, with a weak D call TRBD1 (6 bases). Trimming took off 0 bases at V and 8 bases at J, with 12 bases between the two ends. CDR3 length: 15 amino acids. In germline, CDR1 is SGHNT, CDR2 YYREEE (reference sequence).

V usage is TRBV27 and J usage is TRBJ1-5; D is undetermined. This CDR3 spans 13 amino acids. Germline assignment: CDR1 MNHEY and CDR2 SMNVEV (reference sequence). Trimming pared 8 bases from V and 3 bases from J, leaving 11 bases between. CDR3 protein: CASGTRVNQPQHF. The CDR3 bases are TGTGCCAGCGGAACCCGGGTCAATCAGCCCCAGCATTTT.

This chain links TRBV7-2 with TRBJ2-4, with D perhaps matching TRBD2 (5 bases). V was pared by 5 bases and J by 0 bases, with 11 bases between. The length of the CDR3 is 15 residues. The V gene's germline CDR1 is SGHTA and CDR2 FQGNSA. CDR3 sequence: CASSTTTLAKNIQYF. CDR3 DNA sequence: TGTGCCAGCAGCACGACTACCCTAGCCAAAAACATTCAGTACTTC. The full variable domain, rest sourced from reference TRBV7-2 and TRBJ2-4, is GAGVSQSPSNKVTEKGKDVELRCDPISGHTALYWYRQSLGQGLEFLIYFQGNSAPDKSGLPSDRFSAERTGGSVSTLTIQRTQQEDSAVYLCASSTTTLAKNIQYFGAGTRLSVL.

The chain has TRBV4-3 and TRBJ2-6, with 10 nucleotides matching TRBD1. The V and J ends lost 0 bases and 3 bases, in that order; junction bases with no gene match: 5. This CDR3 spans 18 amino acids. In germline, CDR1 is LGHNA, CDR2 YSLEER. As DNA, the CDR3 is TGCGCCAGCAGCCAAGAAGGGACAGGGGTGCTTGGGGCCAACGTCCTGACTTTC. Translated: CASSQEGTGVLGANVLTF.